The 21 T cell receptor beta chains given below trace back to one sample, sequenced in a study of T cell changes during pregnancy in multiple sclerosis. The protocol was immunoSEQ multiplex PCR, while the TCRdb copy is restricted to in-frame clones and leaves out a portion. The sample carries nearly 110,000 clones, 92% recorded once. The source material was peripheral blood, sampled after pregnancy. These receptors were obtained from a female donor with multiple sclerosis, enrolled in a pregnancy study.

This clone was found once. The J gene is TRBJ2-3, the V gene TRBV9; TRBD1 is a possible D gene (5 bases). Germline V gene lookup returns CDR1 SGDLS and CDR2 YYNGEE. The CDR3 consists of 16 residues. The V gene lost 4 bases and the J gene lost 2 bases, with 17 bases spanning the gap. Here the CDR3 DNA reads TGTGCCAGCAGCCCCTTTACGACAGAGAACACAGATACGCAGTATTTT. Translation gives CASSPFTTENTDTQYF.

The chain is built from TRBV5-1 and TRBJ2-1, with 12 bases matching TRBD2. After removal of 4 bases from V and 8 bases from J, the junction contained 10 bases not matched to a gene. This CDR3 has 16 amino acids. In germline, CDR1 is SGHRS, CDR2 YFSETQ. DNA of the CDR3: TGCGCCAGCAGCATCAGCACTAGCGGGGGGAGGGATGAGCAGTTCTTC. It codes for CASSISTSGGRDEQFF.

Concerning this clone itself: The germline gene is not matched at one end of the junction; a read error may be the cause. V is TRBV30 and J is TRBJ2-2, with TRBD1 matching 10 bases. In germline, CDR1 is GTSNPN, CDR2 SVGIG (reference sequence). This CDR3 has 12 amino acids. For the CDR3, the DNA is TGCCGGGACAGGGGATCTGACGGGGAGCTGTTTTTT. It yields the protein CRDRGSDGELFF.

The chain is built from TRBV27 and TRBJ2-2; 7 nucleotides line up with TRBD1. The V gene's germline CDR1 is MNHEY and CDR2 SMNVEV (reference sequence). The J segment lost 1 base and the V segment lost 6 bases, leaving 5 bases of the junction unmatched. This CDR3 spans 15 amino acids. DNA for the CDR3: TGTGCCAGCAGCCAGGGACAGAGGAACACCGGGGAGCTGTTTTTT. This sequence encodes CASSQGQRNTGELFF.

The V call is TRBV6-1, the J call TRBJ2-3, with unresolved D. Germline assignment: CDR1 MNHNS and CDR2 SASEGT. CDR3 size: 11 residues. V lost 7 bases and J 3 bases, leaving 5 bases between the germline ends. The CDR3, as DNA: TGTGCCAGCACAATGACAGATACGCAGTATTTT. This gives the protein CASTMTDTQYF.

This rearrangement joins TRBV7-3 to TRBJ2-2, with D tentatively TRBD2 (5 bases). V gave up 5 bases and J gave up 4 bases, with 17 bases separating them. CDR3 length equals 16 residues. The germline V gene encodes CDR1 SGHTA and CDR2 FQGTGA. The CDR3 DNA reads TGTGCCAGCAGCACCTCACTAGGTACTAGCACCGGGGAGCTGTTTTTT. Encoded protein: CASSTSLGTSTGELFF. Using reference TRBV7-3 and TRBJ2-2 for the parts outside the CDR3, the full variable domain is GAGVSQTPSNKVTEKGKYVELRCDPISGHTALYWYRQSLGQGPEFLIYFQGTGAADDSGLPNDRFFAVRPEGSVSTLKIQRTERGDSAVYLCASSTSLGTSTGELFFGEGSRLTVL.

V and J are TRBV2 and TRBJ1-5, with D hard to call. This CDR3 has 16 amino acids. Germline assignment: CDR1 SNHLY and CDR2 FYNNEI. V gave up 0 bases and J gave up 2 bases, with 11 bases separating them. The CDR3 reads CASSEASRQGNQPQHF. CDR3 DNA sequence: TGTGCCAGCAGTGAAGCGTCCCGTCAGGGCAATCAGCCCCAGCATTTT.

The chain carries TRBV19 and TRBJ2-1; D is ambiguous. V lost 1 base, J lost 0 bases, and 7 bases lay in between. The CDR3 length is 15 residues. From germline, CDR1 is LNHDA and CDR2 SQIVND (reference sequence). The CDR3 DNA sequence: TGTGCCAGTAGTATAGTCCGGAGCTCCTACAATGAGCAGTTCTTC. The encoded protein is CASSIVRSSYNEQFF.

This chain connects TRBV6-6 to TRBJ1-5, with 9 positions matching TRBD1. Germline V gene sequence: CDR1 MNHNY, CDR2 SVGAGI (reference sequence). With 2 bases clipped from V and 7 bases from J, the junction kept 6 bases outside the gene matches. The CDR3 contains 15 residues. The DNA of the CDR3 is TGTGCCAGCAGTTACCAGACAGGGGGAGGCCAGCCCCAGCATTTT. This gives the protein CASSYQTGGGQPQHF.

J is TRBJ2-2 and V is TRBV7-6; D is ambiguous. With 1 base removed from V and 4 bases from J, the gap between germline ends came to 7 bases. Germline V gene data show CDR1 as SGHVS and CDR2 as FNYEAQ. The CDR3 loop spans 14 amino acids. The CDR3: CASSLVPLTGELFF. The CDR3 DNA reads as TGTGCCAGCAGCTTAGTTCCTCTCACCGGGGAGCTGTTTTTT.

About this clone: Other DNA sequences in the sample encode the same CDR3. CDR3 protein: CASSLSTSNEQFF. Here the CDR3 DNA reads TGTGCCAGTAGTCTCTCGACTAGCAATGAGCAGTTCTTC. The chain combines TRBV19 with TRBJ2-1; tentative D call: TRBD2 (6 bases). This CDR3 has 13 residues. V gave up 5 bases and J gave up 6 bases, with 11 bases separating them. Per the germline V gene, CDR1 is LNHDA and CDR2 is SQIVND (reference sequence).

As regards this clone: The sample carries other DNA sequences with the same CDR3. This rearrangement joins TRBV5-1 to TRBJ2-5, with no clear D. Between the trimmed V and J ends, which lost 4 bases and 2 bases, there was a span of 3 bases. Germline values: CDR1 SGHRS, CDR2 YFSETQ. The CDR3 consists of 11 residues. The CDR3 here is CASSLQETQYF. The CDR3 DNA is TGCGCCAGCAGCCTTCAAGAGACCCAGTACTTC. Looking up the rest from reference TRBV5-1 and TRBJ2-5 gives the full variable domain: KAGVTQTPRYLIKTRGQQVTLSCSPISGHRSVSWYQQTPGQGLQFLFEYFSETQRNKGNFPGRFSGRQFSNSRSEMNVSTLELGDSALYLCASSLQETQYFGPGTRLLVL.

J is TRBJ2-7 and V is TRBV2; TRBD2 aligns across 11 bases. V gave up 4 bases and J gave up 1 base; unmatched junction bases: 3. CDR3 length equals 15 residues. Germline CDR1 SNHLY, CDR2 FYNNEI. The CDR3 region has the DNA TGTGCCAGCAGTGTGAGACTAGCGGGGTCCTACGAGCAGTACTTC. This translates into CASSVRLAGSYEQYF.

CDR3 sequence reads: CASSMGGTDTQYF. CDR3 sequence (DNA): TGTGCCAGTAGTATGGGGGGAACAGATACGCAGTATTTT. The rearrangement joins TRBV19 to TRBJ2-3, with D possibly matching TRBD2 (6 bases). Germline CDR1 and CDR2: LNHDA and SQIVND (reference sequence). Trimming removed 3 bases at V and 3 bases at J, with 7 bases between. The CDR3 sequence is 13 residues long.

The rearrangement uses TRBV5-1 and TRBJ1-1; TRBD1 matches 7 bases. Trimming at V came to 1 base and at J to 0 bases, leaving 6 bases not matched to a gene. Germline CDR1 SGHRS, CDR2 YFSETQ. The CDR3 totals 16 residues. The CDR3 DNA reads as TGCGCCAGCAGCTTGCCTCGACAGGGATTGAACACTGAAGCTTTCTTT. Translated: CASSLPRQGLNTEAFF.

This chain connects TRBV28 to TRBJ1-3, with D possibly matching TRBD1 (6 bases). The CDR3 loop spans 14 amino acids. V lost 7 bases to trimming and J lost 2 bases, with 12 bases between them. Germline lookup yields CDR1 MDHEN and CDR2 SYDVKM. The CDR3 DNA sequence: TGTGCCAGCACCATACAGGGCACTGGAAACACCATATATTTT. Its translation: CASTIQGTGNTIYF.

V gene TRBV6-6 combines with J gene TRBJ2-4, with 9 bases matching TRBD2. The V gene's germline CDR1 is MNHNY and CDR2 SVGAGI (reference sequence). After removal of 5 bases from V and 7 bases from J, the junction contained 6 bases not matched to a gene. This CDR3 is 14 amino acids long. The CDR3 sequence: CASSPPSGGNIQYF. CDR3 bases: TGTGCCAGCAGTCCCCCGAGCGGGGGGAACATTCAGTACTTC.

This chain links TRBV9 with TRBJ1-5; a possible D gene is TRBD1 (5 bases). CDR1 and CDR2 (germline): SGDLS, YYNGEE. V lost 2 bases and J 2 bases, leaving 11 bases between the germline ends. This CDR3 region has 15 residues. The CDR3 sequence: CASSVGGSGNQPQHF. In DNA, the CDR3 is TGTGCCAGCAGCGTTGGGGGGTCCGGCAATCAGCCCCAGCATTTT.

The rearrangement links TRBV7-3 to TRBJ1-1, with a tentative D call TRBD1 (5 bases). This CDR3 is 14 amino acids long. V gave up 5 bases and J gave up 7 bases, with 17 bases separating them. Germline V gene lookup returns CDR1 SGHTA and CDR2 FQGTGA. CDR3 bases: TGTGCCAGCAGCGCGAAACCGGGACTATTTGAAGCTTTCTTT. Translating gives CASSAKPGLFEAFF.

The chain is built from TRBV2 and TRBJ2-1, with D unclear. V dropped 3 bases and J dropped 1 base, with 4 bases sitting between them. The germline CDR1 and CDR2 sequences are SNHLY and FYNNEI. The CDR3 has 13 amino acids. The CDR3 sequence is CASSDLSYNEQFF. The CDR3 nucleotides read TGTGCCAGCAGTGACTTATCCTACAATGAGCAGTTCTTC.

The CDR3 nucleotides are TGTGCCAGCAGCCAAAGGACAGGGGCCACCAATGAAAAACTGTTTTTT. As protein: CASSQRTGATNEKLFF. The rearrangement joins TRBV2 to TRBJ1-4; 9 bases are a match to TRBD1. Germline-derived CDR1 and CDR2 are SNHLY and FYNNEI. There are 16 residues in the CDR3. V was pared by 6 bases and J by 5 bases, with 10 bases of the junction left unmatched.